One and the same sample provided the 5 T cell receptor beta chains below, sequenced in a study of blood T cell repertoires in COVID-19. Method: immunoSEQ multiplex PCR; TCRdb's copy keeps in-frame clones and lacks some. The sample lists more than 90,000 clones, approximately 80% occurring once. Sequenced sample: peripheral blood. These receptors originate from a woman between 65 and 79 years old with acute or convalescent COVID-19.

This clone was counted many times. The V and J genes are TRBV5-1 and TRBJ1-3, with 8 bases matching TRBD1. Unmatched junction bases numbered 9, after V lost 0 bases and J lost 1 base. The CDR3 extends over 18 amino acids. Germline V lookup: CDR1 SGHRS, CDR2 YFSETQ. The CDR3 coding sequence is TGCGCCAGCAGCTTGGAGCCAGGGGGCTCCTCTTCTGGAAACACCATATATTTT. Its translation: CASSLEPGGSSSGNTIYF.

The rearrangement links TRBV6-1 to TRBJ1-2; 8 bases are shared with TRBD1. The junction had 5 bases not matched to a gene; V was cut back by 7 bases and J by 1 base. This CDR3 is built from 14 residues. The germline gives CDR1 MNHNS, CDR2 SASEGT. CDR3 amino acids: CASKDTGGNYGYTF. CDR3 coding DNA: TGTGCCAGCAAAGATACAGGGGGTAACTATGGCTACACCTTC.

V usage is TRBV4-1 and J usage is TRBJ2-1; possibly TRBD2 for D (6 bases). V dropped 1 base and J dropped 7 bases, with 14 bases sitting between them. CDR1 MGHRA and CDR2 YSYEKL come from the germline V gene. The CDR3 sequence is 15 residues long. The CDR3 here is CASSQGRGSYNEQFF. The CDR3 nucleotides are TGCGCCAGCAGCCAAGGCCGGGGGTCTTATAATGAGCAGTTCTTC.

The rearrangement uses TRBV2 and TRBJ1-4, with D perhaps matching TRBD1 (5 bases). The germline V gene encodes CDR1 SNHLY and CDR2 FYNNEI. The CDR3 sequence is 15 residues long. V was shortened by 6 bases and J by 0 bases, with 11 bases between the two germline ends. The CDR3 here is CASRVQAATNEKLFF. Here the CDR3 DNA reads TGTGCCAGCAGGGTACAGGCTGCAACTAATGAAAAACTGTTTTTT.

The V call is TRBV28, the J call TRBJ1-5; D remains ambiguous. The CDR3 spans 13 residues. Germline V CDR1 and CDR2: MDHEN, SYDVKM. The V end was cut by 6 bases, the J end by 9 bases, with 15 bases between. CDR3 in DNA: TGTGCCAGCAGCCCCCGGCCGGGGAGGCCCCAGCATTTT. Protein sequence: CASSPRPGRPQHF.